Presented here are 25 T cell receptor beta chains from one specimen sequenced in a study of cytomegalovirus exposure and HLA in healthy donors. In the PCR, 60 Vbeta and 13 Jbeta primers were used. The table came from immunoSEQ multiplex PCR; TCRdb's copy has only in-frame clones and leaves some out. The data show 100,000 to 150,000 clones, approximately 8.9% seen once. Sequenced material: PBMCs. The source is a woman between 35 and 50 years old in good health and CMV-seropositive.

The V gene is TRBV7-2, the J gene TRBJ2-2, with 8 bases aligning to TRBD2. CDR1 is SGHTA and CDR2 is FQGNSA in the germline V gene. V gave up 4 bases and J gave up 6 bases; unmatched junction bases: 10. This CDR3 has 16 residues. The CDR3 nucleotides are TGTGCCAGCAGCTCCCAGATGCGGGGGGTCCCCGGGGAGCTGTTTTTT. It specifies CASSSQMRGVPGELFF.

This clone was counted only a few times. J is TRBJ1-6 and V is TRBV6-1, with D possibly being TRBD1 (5 bases). The germline V gene encodes CDR1 MNHNS and CDR2 SASEGT. Trimming took off 6 bases at V and 11 bases at J, with 20 bases between the two ends. The CDR3 extends over 15 amino acids. This CDR3 reads CASSGSGTGIAPLHF. CDR3 nucleotides: TGTGCCAGCAGCGGCTCCGGGACTGGGATCGCACCCCTCCACTTT.

J is TRBJ1-2 and V is TRBV5-1; TRBD1 agrees at 7 bases. The length of the CDR3 is 15 residues. The ends lost 4 bases at V and 1 base at J; junction bases unmatched: 7. Looked up from germline, CDR1 is SGHRS and CDR2 is YFSETQ. The CDR3 region has the DNA TGCGCCAGCAGCGAAGGGACAGCCCGTAACTATGGCTACACCTTC. This translates into CASSEGTARNYGYTF.

This clone was observed a few times. This chain uses TRBV9 with TRBJ1-2, with unresolved D. CDR1 and CDR2 (germline): SGDLS, YYNGEE. V lost 1 base and J 4 bases, leaving 5 bases between the germline ends. CDR3 length: 12 amino acids. The CDR3 loop reads CASSVSGYGYTF. CDR3 sequence (DNA): TGTGCCAGCAGCGTATCCGGCTATGGCTACACCTTC. Supplemented by reference TRBV9 and TRBJ1-2, the full variable domain reads DSGVTQTPKHLITATGQRVTLRCSPRSGDLSVYWYQQSLDQGLQFLIQYYNGEERAKGNILERFSAQQFPDLHSELNLSSLELGDSALYFCASSVSGYGYTFGSGTRLTVV.

The gene calls are TRBV5-1 and TRBJ2-7; D may be TRBD1 (5 bases). CDR3 length: 14 amino acids. CDR1 is SGHRS and CDR2 is YFSETQ in the germline V gene. The V gene lost 4 bases and the J gene lost 4 bases, with 15 bases spanning the gap. In nucleotides, the CDR3 is TGCGCCAGCAGCCCTCAAGGGGCCGGATACGAGCAGTACTTC. This translates into CASSPQGAGYEQYF.

This chain uses TRBV7-2 with TRBJ2-1, with D perhaps TRBD2 (5 bases). Germline CDR1 SGHTA, CDR2 FQGNSA. The CDR3 covers 14 residues. V gave up 2 bases and J gave up 6 bases, with 11 bases separating them. CDR3 nucleotide sequence: TGTGCCAGCAGCTTACGGGAAGTACCCAATGAGCAGTTCTTC. This gives the protein CASSLREVPNEQFF.

V is TRBV23-1 and J is TRBJ1-2; D ambiguous. TRBV23-1 is an open reading frame whose function is uncertain. V gave up 3 bases and J gave up 0 bases, with 17 bases separating them. The CDR3 is 17 residues long. The CDR3 region is CASSHRGSGKPNYGYTF. CDR3 DNA sequence: TGCGCCAGCAGTCACCGGGGATCGGGCAAACCTAACTATGGCTACACCTTC.

Here the CDR3 reads CASSLAWGLTVYEQYF. The CDR3 nucleotides read TGCGCCAGCAGCTTGGCCTGGGGGCTTACAGTATACGAGCAGTACTTC. This chain links TRBV5-1 with TRBJ2-7; TRBD1 is a possible D gene (6 bases). This CDR3 region has 16 residues. CDR1 SGHRS and CDR2 YFSETQ come from the germline V gene. V dropped 0 bases and J dropped 4 bases, with 17 bases sitting between them.

This clone was found a few times. The rearrangement joins TRBV7-2 to TRBJ2-1; D is uncertain. Trimming took 2 bases from V and 6 from J, leaving 14 bases between them. Looked up from germline, CDR1 is SGHTA and CDR2 is FQGNSA. The CDR3 runs 15 residues. Written as DNA, the CDR3 is TGTGCCAGCAGCTTACTAAGCGTGGTCGTCAATGAGCAGTTCTTC. This codes for CASSLLSVVVNEQFF.

The gene calls are TRBV2 and TRBJ2-5, with D possibly being TRBD1 (6 bases). This CDR3 is 13 amino acids long. V lost 6 bases and J lost 4, with 12 bases in between. Germline CDR1 SNHLY, CDR2 FYNNEI. The CDR3 loop reads CASSLRDIETQYF. CDR3 bases: TGTGCCAGCAGCCTCCGGGACATAGAGACCCAGTACTTC.

This clone was observed a handful of times. The genes are TRBV9 and TRBJ1-1; TRBD1 might be the D (6 bases). CDR3 size: 14 residues. V lost 3 bases and J 4 bases, leaving 13 bases between the germline ends. Germline values: CDR1 SGDLS, CDR2 YYNGEE. The CDR3 nucleotides read TGTGCCAGCAGCGCAGGGGTTGGTGGCACTGAAGCTTTCTTT. Its protein product is CASSAGVGGTEAFF.

This clone was observed a handful of times. The chain employs TRBV7-9 and TRBJ2-5; a weak D match, TRBD1 (5 bases). This CDR3 is built from 13 residues. The V gene's germline CDR1 is SEHNR and CDR2 FQNEAQ (reference sequence). V was trimmed by 5 bases and J by 5 bases, leaving 12 bases between them. The chain's CDR3 is CASSINHRETQYF. CDR3 DNA sequence: TGTGCCAGCAGCATAAATCACAGGGAGACCCAGTACTTC.

In this sample, this clone turned up a few times. The chain links TRBV6-6 to TRBJ2-3; maybe TRBD2 (5 bases). This CDR3 is 12 amino acids long. V was shortened by 8 bases and J by 8 bases, with 14 bases between the two germline ends. Germline values: CDR1 MNHNY, CDR2 SVGAGI (reference sequence). The CDR3: CASLDPRGTQYF. In nucleotides, the CDR3 is TGTGCCAGCCTAGACCCTCGGGGTACGCAGTATTTT.

The gene calls are TRBV6-5 and TRBJ1-3; 8 bases match TRBD1. With 5 bases clipped from V and 8 bases from J, the junction kept 11 bases outside the gene matches. The CDR3 totals 15 residues. CDR1 and CDR2 from the germline V gene are MNHEY and SVGAGI. For the CDR3, the DNA is TGTGCCAGCAGTCCTAAATCAGGGGGCGCGGACACCATATATTTT. Its protein is CASSPKSGGADTIYF.

This clone was recorded only once. The gene calls are TRBV6-4 and TRBJ2-1, with 9 bases lining up with TRBD2. The CDR3 sequence is 13 residues long. V dropped 2 bases and J dropped 9; count of bases not matched to a gene: 2. From germline, CDR1 is MRHNA and CDR2 SNTAGT. The CDR3 nucleotides read TGTGCCAGCAGTGACCTGACTAGCGGTGAGCAGTTCTTC. Its translation is CASSDLTSGEQFF.

This clone was observed many times. This chain uses TRBV5-6 with TRBJ1-2; 11 nucleotides line up with TRBD1. The germline CDR1 and CDR2 sequences are SGHDT and YYEEEE. V lost 3 bases and J lost 6; bases outside the gene matches: 4. The length of the CDR3 is 14 residues. The CDR3 protein is CASSWTGGEDGYTF. In DNA form, the CDR3 reads TGTGCCAGCAGCTGGACAGGGGGCGAGGATGGCTACACCTTC.

This clone has more than one count but fewer than ten. The gene calls are TRBV5-1 and TRBJ2-7; D is uncertain. Germline-derived CDR1 and CDR2 are SGHRS and YFSETQ. The CDR3 covers 15 residues. Trimming left V 0 bases short and J 0 bases short, with 10 bases between. DNA of the CDR3: TGCGCCAGCAGCTTGGCAGGTATCACCTCCTACGAGCAGTACTTC. Translating gives CASSLAGITSYEQYF. Filled out from reference TRBV5-1 and TRBJ2-7, the complete variable domain reads KAGVTQTPRYLIKTRGQQVTLSCSPISGHRSVSWYQQTPGQGLQFLFEYFSETQRNKGNFPGRFSGRQFSNSRSEMNVSTLELGDSALYLCASSLAGITSYEQYFGPGTRLTVT.

CDR3 DNA: TGTGCCAGCAGCGGTGCCCTATACAATGAGCAGTTCTTC. This encodes CASSGALYNEQFF. The chain couples TRBV5-6 to TRBJ2-1; D gene ambiguous. Germline V gene data show CDR1 as SGHDT and CDR2 as YYEEEE. The CDR3 has 13 amino acids. Trimming shortened V by 4 bases and J by 4 bases, and 9 bases separated the two germline ends.

The chain combines TRBV6-1 with TRBJ2-7; a possible D gene is TRBD2 (6 bases). The CDR3 covers 15 residues. Deletions cut 6 bases from V and 0 bases from J, with 15 bases between. In germline, CDR1 is MNHNS, CDR2 SASEGT. The DNA for the CDR3 is TGTGCCAGCAGCCTAGGAGGGACGGCCTCCTACGAGCAGTACTTC. Encoded protein: CASSLGGTASYEQYF.

This clone was recorded a few times. V and J are TRBV11-3 and TRBJ1-1, with TRBD1 matching over 9 bases. Germline lookup yields CDR1 SGHNT and CDR2 YENEEA. The junction had 5 bases not matched to a gene; V was cut back by 5 bases and J by 1 base. The CDR3 is 15 residues long. This chain's CDR3 is CASSPGTGWNTEAFF. CDR3 nucleotide sequence: TGTGCCAGCAGCCCCGGGACAGGGTGGAACACTGAAGCTTTCTTT.

This clone has just a few counts. This chain links TRBV6-1 with TRBJ1-4; TRBD1 aligns across 8 bases. V was pared by 3 bases and J by 13 bases, with 13 bases of the junction left unmatched. CDR1 and CDR2 (germline): MNHNS, SASEGT. The CDR3 contains 15 residues. The CDR3 region has the DNA TGTGCCAGCAGTGAGGCCGGGACAGGCCGCCAAGGACTGTTTTTT. Its protein product is CASSEAGTGRQGLFF.

This rearrangement joins TRBV11-3 to TRBJ1-3; tentatively, D is TRBD1 (6 bases). The length of the CDR3 is 17 residues. Germline CDR1 and CDR2: SGHNT and YENEEA. V was clipped by 0 bases and J by 3 bases, with 15 bases between them. CDR3 region: CASSLDRDNTRGNTIYF. The CDR3 nucleotides are TGTGCCAGCAGCTTAGATCGGGACAATACGCGTGGAAACACCATATATTTT.

The CDR3 region is CASSSGQITEAFF. The CDR3 DNA sequence: TGTGCCAGCAGCTCCGGACAGATCACTGAAGCTTTCTTT. The chain couples TRBV7-9 to TRBJ1-1; the D gene is possibly TRBD1 (6 bases). This CDR3 contains 13 residues. Trimming took off 4 bases at V and 4 bases at J, with 10 bases between the two ends. The germline CDR1 and CDR2 sequences are SEHNR and FQNEAQ (reference sequence).

This clone was observed a few times. This chain links TRBV5-5 with TRBJ1-1; D is uncertain. V lost 5 bases, J lost 5 bases, and 19 bases lay in between. CDR1 is SGHKS and CDR2 is YYEKEE in the germline V gene (reference sequence). This CDR3 contains 15 residues. The CDR3 nucleotides are TGTGCCAGCAGTCATCGGGCCTCGGCGGGTACTGAAGCTTTCTTT. Translated, it gives CASSHRASAGTEAFF.

This clone turned up a few times. The V and J genes are TRBV5-1 and TRBJ1-5, with D unclear. There are 15 residues in the CDR3. V lost 0 bases to trimming and J lost 5 bases, with 12 bases between them. CDR1 SGHRS and CDR2 YFSETQ come from the germline V gene. CDR3 in DNA: TGCGCCAGCAGCTTGGGGCACGGTGCGGATCAGCCCCAGCATTTT. As protein: CASSLGHGADQPQHF.